The rows below give T cell receptor beta chains drawn from one sample of a study of identical twins. MiXCR, run by TCRdb on the 5' RACE reads, gives a single entry per CDR3 protein. This table has hundreds of thousands of distinct CDR3 sequences, 5.5% to 6.5% appearing once. Sequencing was done on a sample of naive T cells sorted from blood. Receptors originate from a man younger than 35 in good health. The CDR3 runs from the conserved cysteine through the conserved F or W. Each record gives: CDR3 length, V gene, J gene, D gene, clone size, CDR3 protein, CDR3 DNA. The D gene is left open where the match is weak. Not every row has a clone size; where given, it reads once, few, many or a size class.

length: 20; V: TRBV20-1; J: TRBJ2-3; D: TRBD2; size: many; CDR3: CSARGAWTGLAGGITDTQYF; DNA: TGCAGTGCTAGGGGGGCTTGGACAGGGCTAGCGGGAGGCATAACAGATACGCAGTATTTT
length: 15; V: TRBV9; J: TRBJ2-1; D: NA; size: few; CDR3: CASSTRDHGANEQFF; DNA: TGTGCCAGCAGCACACGGGACCACGGGGCCAATGAGCAGTTCTTC
length: 15; V: TRBV5-6; J: TRBJ1-6; D: NA; size: few; CDR3: CASSYVGRSDSPLHF; DNA: TGTGCCAGCAGCTACGTAGGACGGTCCGATTCACCCCTCCACTTT
length: 11; V: TRBV25-1; J: TRBJ1-2; D: TRBD1; size: NA; CDR3: CASSEGTGDFF; DNA: TGTGCCAGCAGTGAGGGGACAGGGGATTTCTTC
length: 16; V: TRBV20-1; J: TRBJ2-5; D: TRBD2; size: few; CDR3: CSARDQGREGQETQYF; DNA: TGCAGTGCTAGAGATCAGGGGCGGGAGGGCCAGGAGACCCAGTACTTC
length: 17; V: TRBV4-2; J: TRBJ2-3; D: NA; size: NA; CDR3: CASSQSHRAEYTDTQYF; DNA: TGTGCCAGCAGCCAGTCACATCGGGCGGAATACACAGATACGCAGTATTTT
length: 18; V: TRBV11-1; J: TRBJ2-1; D: TRBD2; size: NA; CDR3: CASSPRGASGSSYNEQFF; DNA: TGTGCCAGCAGCCCCCGGGGGGCTAGCGGGAGCTCCTACAATGAGCAGTTCTTC
length: 18; V: TRBV5-1; J: TRBJ2-1; D: TRBD2; size: many; CDR3: CASSYGLAGGRPYNEQFF; DNA: TGCGCCAGCAGCTACGGACTAGCGGGAGGCAGACCGTACAATGAGCAGTTCTTC
length: 14; V: TRBV20-1; J: TRBJ1-5; D: NA; size: few; CDR3: CSARGQESNQPQHF; DNA: TGCAGTGCTAGAGGACAGGAAAGCAATCAGCCCCAGCATTTT
length: 13; V: TRBV20-1; J: TRBJ1-1; D: NA; size: few; CDR3: CIAGDNMNTEAFF; DNA: TGCATAGCTGGGGACAACATGAACACTGAAGCTTTCTTT
length: 15; V: TRBV5-1; J: TRBJ1-1; D: TRBD1; size: many; CDR3: CASSYTDRGITEAFF; DNA: TGCGCCAGCAGTTATACCGACAGGGGAATCACTGAAGCTTTCTTT
length: 16; V: TRBV5-1; J: TRBJ2-2; D: NA; size: NA; CDR3: CASSFPGGAETGELFF; DNA: TGCGCCAGCAGCTTCCCGGGGGGCGCAGAAACCGGGGAGCTGTTTTTT
length: 13; V: TRBV6-2/TRBV6-3; J: TRBJ2-7; D: NA; size: many; CDR3: CASSYLGRDEQYF; DNA: TGTGCCAGCAGTTATTTGGGGAGAGACGAGCAGTACTTC
length: 14; V: TRBV12-3/TRBV12-4; J: TRBJ2-7; D: NA; size: NA; CDR3: CASSLGASPVKQYF; DNA: TGTGCCAGCAGTTTAGGGGCCTCCCCGGTCAAGCAGTACTTC